This T cell receptor beta chain was identified during a study of T cells in Graves' hyperthyroidism and ophthalmopathy. Across the whole study: The authors collected peripheral blood at initial diagnosis, before any treatment.

The CDR3 regions of TCR beta were amplified from RNA transcripts. First-round RT-PCR with HTBI primers amplified the TCR CDR3 region. In TCRdb, the multiplex PCR reads were re-called with MiXCR into one record per CDR3 protein. Among fewer than 250,000 distinct CDR3 sequences, about 24% were seen once, and the ten largest hold about a third. Clinical symptoms, serum thyroxine and TRAb, thyroid ultrasound and orbital computed tomography were used for the diagnoses. The table lists this clonotype with many counts. The target antigen is unknown. Study observations and caveats: The model predicted ophthalmopathy a median around seven months before onset. Most thyroid clonotypes expanded above 0.001 were also detected in blood.

V trimming: 6 bases; J trimming: 7 bases; junction bases outside the gene matches: 4. CDR3 length: 13 amino acids. This receptor was identified in a woman aged 40 to 49 with Graves' ophthalmopathy. Input material: blood. V is TRBV12-3 or TRBV12-4 and J is TRBJ2-7, with 12 nucleotides matching TRBD1. The CDR3 DNA is TGTGCCAGCAGCCGGGACAGGGGGCTGGAGCAGTACTTC. Its translation: CASSRDRGLEQYF.